This entry is about one TCR beta chain. TCRdb redid the calling of the 5' RACE reads with MiXCR, one entry per CDR3 protein. Among about 200,000 distinct CDR3 sequences listed, over 7.5% were seen once. The source of the sample is a study of T-cell memory formation after mild COVID-19. Study information: Largely donor-specific TCR clusters were found.

Sequenced input: PBMCs or a T cell subset sorted from them (not recorded which). The receptor's source is a man between 18 and 29 years old who had mild COVID-19 (a few samples of this study predate the infection). Cell type and time point are not known.

CDR3 sequence (DNA): TGTGCCAGCACCTTACAGGGTACGGGGACCCAGTACTTC. Translation: CASTLQGTGTQYF. J is TRBJ2-5 and V is TRBV2; D is possibly TRBD1 (6 bases). This CDR3 has 13 amino acids. CDR1 and CDR2 from the germline V gene are SNHLY and FYNNEI. V lost 7 bases to trimming and J lost 7 bases, with 16 bases between them. Together with reference TRBV2 and TRBJ2-5, the CDR3 gives the full variable domain: EPEVTQTPSHQVTQMGQEVILRCVPISNHLYFYWYRQILGQKVEFLVSFYNNEISEKSEIFDDQFSVERPDGSNFTLKIRSTKLEDSAMYFCASTLQGTGTQYFGPGTRLLVL.